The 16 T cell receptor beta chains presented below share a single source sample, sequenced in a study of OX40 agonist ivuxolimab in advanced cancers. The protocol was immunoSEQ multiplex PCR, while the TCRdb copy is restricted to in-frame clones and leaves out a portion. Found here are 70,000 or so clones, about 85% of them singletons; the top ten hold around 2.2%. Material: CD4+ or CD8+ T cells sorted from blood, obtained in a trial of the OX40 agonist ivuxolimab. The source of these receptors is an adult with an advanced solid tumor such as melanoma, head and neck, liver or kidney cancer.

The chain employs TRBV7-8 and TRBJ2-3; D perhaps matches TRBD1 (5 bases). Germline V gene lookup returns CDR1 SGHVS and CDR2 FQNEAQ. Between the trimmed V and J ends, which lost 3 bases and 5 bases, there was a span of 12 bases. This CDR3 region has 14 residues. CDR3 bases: TGTGCCAGCAGCTTCTTTGGGGCTGGAGATACGCAGTATTTT. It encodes CASSFFGAGDTQYF.

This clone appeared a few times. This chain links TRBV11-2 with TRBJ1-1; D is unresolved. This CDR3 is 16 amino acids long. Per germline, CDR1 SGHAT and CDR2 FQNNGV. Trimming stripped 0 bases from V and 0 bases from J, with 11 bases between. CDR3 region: CASSLDQEVMNTEAFF. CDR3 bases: TGTGCCAGCAGCTTAGATCAGGAAGTCATGAACACTGAAGCTTTCTTT. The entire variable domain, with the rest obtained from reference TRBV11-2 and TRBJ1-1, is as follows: EAGVAQSPRYKIIEKRQSVAFWCNPISGHATLYWYQQILGQGPKLLIQFQNNGVVDDSQLPKDRFSAERLKGVDSTLKIQPAKLEDSAVYLCASSLDQEVMNTEAFFGQGTRLTVV.

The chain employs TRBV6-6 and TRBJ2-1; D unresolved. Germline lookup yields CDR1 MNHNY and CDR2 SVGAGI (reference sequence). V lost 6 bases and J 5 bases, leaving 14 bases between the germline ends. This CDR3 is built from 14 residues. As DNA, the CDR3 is TGTGCCAGCAGCCAGACAAGCCCTAACAATGAGCAGTTCTTC. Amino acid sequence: CASSQTSPNNEQFF.

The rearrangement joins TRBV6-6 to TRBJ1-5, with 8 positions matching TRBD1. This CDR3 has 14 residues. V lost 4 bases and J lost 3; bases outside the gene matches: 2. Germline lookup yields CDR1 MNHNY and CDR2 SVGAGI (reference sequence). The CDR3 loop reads CASSLQGDNQPQHF. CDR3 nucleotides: TGTGCCAGCAGTTTACAGGGGGACAATCAGCCCCAGCATTTT.

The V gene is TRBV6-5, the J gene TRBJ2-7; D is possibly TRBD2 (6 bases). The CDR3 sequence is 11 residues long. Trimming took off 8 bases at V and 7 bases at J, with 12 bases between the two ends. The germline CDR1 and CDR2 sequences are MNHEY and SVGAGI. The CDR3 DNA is TGTGCCAGCCTGACTAGTGATGAGCAGTACTTC. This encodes CASLTSDEQYF.

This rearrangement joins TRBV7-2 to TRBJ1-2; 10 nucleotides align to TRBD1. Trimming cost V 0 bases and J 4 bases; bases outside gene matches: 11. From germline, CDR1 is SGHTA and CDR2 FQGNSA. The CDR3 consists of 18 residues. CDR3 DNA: TGTGCCAGCAGCTTAGCGAGTACCGGGACAGGGGTTAGCTATGGCTACACCTTC. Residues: CASSLASTGTGVSYGYTF.

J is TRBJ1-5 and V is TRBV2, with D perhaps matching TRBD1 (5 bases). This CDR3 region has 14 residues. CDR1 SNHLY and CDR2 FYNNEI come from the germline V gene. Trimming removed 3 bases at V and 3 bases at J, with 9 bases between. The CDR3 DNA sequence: TGTGCCAGCAGTGAGGAGGGACTCAATCAGCCCCAGCATTTT. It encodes CASSEEGLNQPQHF.

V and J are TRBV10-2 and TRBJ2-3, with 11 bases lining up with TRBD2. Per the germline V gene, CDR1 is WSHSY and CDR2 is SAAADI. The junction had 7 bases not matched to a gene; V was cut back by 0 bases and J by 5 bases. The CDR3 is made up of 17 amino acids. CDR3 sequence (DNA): TGCGCCAGCAGTGAGTCTTCCTTAGCGGGAGGGGGAGATACGCAGTATTTT. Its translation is CASSESSLAGGGDTQYF.

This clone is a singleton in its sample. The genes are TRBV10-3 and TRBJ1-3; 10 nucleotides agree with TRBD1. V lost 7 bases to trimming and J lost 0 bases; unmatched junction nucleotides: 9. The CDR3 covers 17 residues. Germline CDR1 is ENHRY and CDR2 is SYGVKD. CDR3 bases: TGTGCCATCATGCTTGCGGGACAGGGGTCCTCTGGAAACACCATATATTTT. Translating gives CAIMLAGQGSSGNTIYF.

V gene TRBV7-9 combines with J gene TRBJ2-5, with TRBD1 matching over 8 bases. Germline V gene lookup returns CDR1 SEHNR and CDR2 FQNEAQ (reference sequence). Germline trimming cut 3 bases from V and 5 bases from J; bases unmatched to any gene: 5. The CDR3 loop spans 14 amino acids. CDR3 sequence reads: CASSFDRGRETQYF. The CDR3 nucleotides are TGTGCCAGCAGCTTCGACAGGGGAAGGGAGACCCAGTACTTC.

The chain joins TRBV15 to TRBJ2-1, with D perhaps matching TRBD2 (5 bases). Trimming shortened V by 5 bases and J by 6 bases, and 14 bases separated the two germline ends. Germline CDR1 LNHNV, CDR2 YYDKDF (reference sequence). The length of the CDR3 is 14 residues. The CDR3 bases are TGTGCCACCAGCCCAAGGAGGCCCGGCAATGAGCAGTTCTTC. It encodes CATSPRRPGNEQFF.

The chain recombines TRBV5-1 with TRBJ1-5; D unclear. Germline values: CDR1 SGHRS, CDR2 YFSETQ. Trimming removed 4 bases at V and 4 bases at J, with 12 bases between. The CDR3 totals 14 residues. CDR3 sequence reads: CASSPGPGNQPQHF. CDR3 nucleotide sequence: TGCGCCAGCAGCCCCGGACCCGGGAATCAGCCCCAGCATTTT. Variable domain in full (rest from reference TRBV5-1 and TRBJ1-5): KAGVTQTPRYLIKTRGQQVTLSCSPISGHRSVSWYQQTPGQGLQFLFEYFSETQRNKGNFPGRFSGRQFSNSRSEMNVSTLELGDSALYLCASSPGPGNQPQHFGDGTRLSIL.

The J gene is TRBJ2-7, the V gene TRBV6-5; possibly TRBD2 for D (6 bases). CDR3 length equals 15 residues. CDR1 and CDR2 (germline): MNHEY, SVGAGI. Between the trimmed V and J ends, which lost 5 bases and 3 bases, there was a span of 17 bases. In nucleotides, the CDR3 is TGTGCCAGCAGTACGGGACTTCTGACGTTCTACGAGCAGTACTTC. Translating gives CASSTGLLTFYEQYF.

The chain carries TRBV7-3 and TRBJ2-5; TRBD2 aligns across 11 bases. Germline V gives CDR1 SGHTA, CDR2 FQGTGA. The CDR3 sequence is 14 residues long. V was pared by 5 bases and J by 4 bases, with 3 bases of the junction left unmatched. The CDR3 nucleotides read TGTGCCAGCAGCGCCGGGACTAGCGGAGAGACCCAGTACTTC. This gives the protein CASSAGTSGETQYF.

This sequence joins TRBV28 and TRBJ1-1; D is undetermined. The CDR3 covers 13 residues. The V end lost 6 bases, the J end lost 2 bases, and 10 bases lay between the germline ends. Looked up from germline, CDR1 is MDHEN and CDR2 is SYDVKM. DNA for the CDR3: TGTGCCAGCAGGGGGAGCGTCAACACTGAAGCTTTCTTT. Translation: CASRGSVNTEAFF.

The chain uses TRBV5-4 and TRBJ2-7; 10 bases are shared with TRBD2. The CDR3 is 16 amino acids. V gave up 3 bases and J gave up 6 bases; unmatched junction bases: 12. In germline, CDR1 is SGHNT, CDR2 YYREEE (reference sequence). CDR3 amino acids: CASSSPILAGASEQYF. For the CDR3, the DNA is TGTGCCAGCAGCTCGCCCATCCTAGCGGGAGCTAGCGAGCAGTACTTC.